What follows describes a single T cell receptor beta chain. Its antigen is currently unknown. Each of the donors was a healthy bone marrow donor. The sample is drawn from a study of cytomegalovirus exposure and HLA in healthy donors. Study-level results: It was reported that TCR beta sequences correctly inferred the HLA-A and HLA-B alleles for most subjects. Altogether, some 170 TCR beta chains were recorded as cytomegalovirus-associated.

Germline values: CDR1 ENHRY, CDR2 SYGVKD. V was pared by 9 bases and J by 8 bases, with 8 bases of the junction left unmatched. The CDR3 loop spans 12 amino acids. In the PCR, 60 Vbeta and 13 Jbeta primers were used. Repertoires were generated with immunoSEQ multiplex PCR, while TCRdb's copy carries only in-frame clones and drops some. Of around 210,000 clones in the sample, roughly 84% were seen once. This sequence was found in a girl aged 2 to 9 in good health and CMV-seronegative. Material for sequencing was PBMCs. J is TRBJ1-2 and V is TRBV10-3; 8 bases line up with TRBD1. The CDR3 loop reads CAIRLQGGGYTF. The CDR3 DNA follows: TGTGCCATTCGGTTACAGGGGGGAGGCTACACCTTC.